A selection of T cell receptor beta chains follows, all from one sample in a study of identical twins. TCRdb reprocessed the 5' RACE reads via MiXCR and lists one record per CDR3 protein. The profile shows hundreds of thousands of distinct CDR3 sequences, under 9% of them singletons. These records were also assigned to another study, of yellow fever vaccine responses in identical twins.

Sequencing was carried out using PBMCs. These receptors all stem from a woman aged 18-29 years in good health. Both conserved end residues are part of each CDR3. Fields, in order: V gene, CDR3 protein.

TRBV7-9 | CASSFVVGPRSNTEAFF
TRBV5-1 | CASSLGDRVSTEAFF
TRBV11-1 | CASSLVGSKTGTHGYNEQFF
TRBV6-1 | CASSTGTAGIYNSPLHF
TRBV4-3 | CASSQDLGVEQFF
TRBV12-3/TRBV12-4 | CASSLQADYGYTF
TRBV27 | CASSSVAGVNTGELFF
TRBV25-1 | CASSETSGRAHNEQFF
TRBV5-5 | CASSISGYSSYNEQFF
TRBV21-1 | CASSKAKSRDSTSCETDTQYF
TRBV4-1 | CASSAIGLAGIYEQYF
TRBV28 | CASSFPGGRTYEQYF
TRBV28 | CASRSRHNEQFF
TRBV5-1 | CASSLGVQGTEAFF
TRBV5-5 | CASSSFGAGESDTQYF
TRBV29-1 | CSVAAGVPDTQYF